The 9 T cell receptor beta chains listed next were all sequenced from one sample in a study of control samples from healthy donors and cancer patients. TCRdb keeps only in-frame clones here, not all; method: immunoSEQ multiplex PCR. The sample lists fewer than 150,000 clones; 80% to 95% were seen once. Sequencing was carried out using blood. The receptors were gathered from a man aged 18 to 35 in good health.

The chain employs TRBV6-5 and TRBJ1-1, with 10 bases lining up with TRBD1. This CDR3 contains 15 residues. Germline assignment: CDR1 MNHEY and CDR2 SVGAGI. Trimming removed 5 bases from V and 4 bases from J; junction bases left unmatched: 7. CDR3 residues: CASSRTGGISTEAFF. The CDR3 nucleotides are TGTGCCAGCAGTCGGACAGGGGGGATTAGCACTGAAGCTTTCTTT.

CDR3 loop: CASGLEPGTEAFF. DNA of the CDR3: TGTGCTAGTGGTTTGGAGCCAGGCACTGAAGCTTTCTTT. This sequence joins TRBV12-5 and TRBJ1-1; D call uncertain. Germline assignment: CDR1 LGHNT and CDR2 FRNRAP. The ends were cut back, 1 base at V and 4 bases at J, with 7 bases in the middle. The CDR3 contains 13 residues.

The chain employs TRBV7-9 and TRBJ1-5; D possibly corresponds to TRBD1 (5 bases). The V gene lost 3 bases and the J gene lost 5 bases, with 11 bases spanning the gap. The V gene's germline CDR1 is SEHNR and CDR2 FQNEAQ (reference sequence). This CDR3 is 14 amino acids long. This CDR3 is CASSLQGDYQPQHF. The CDR3 bases are TGTGCCAGCAGCTTGCAGGGCGATTATCAGCCCCAGCATTTT.

This clone was recorded once. The V gene is TRBV11-2, the J gene TRBJ1-3; D is unresolved. V dropped 6 bases and J dropped 0 bases, with 6 bases sitting between them. The length of the CDR3 is 13 residues. Germline V CDR1 and CDR2: SGHAT, FQNNGV. CDR3 region: CASRDTSGNTIYF. CDR3 bases: TGTGCCAGCAGAGACACCTCTGGAAACACCATATATTTT.

This sequence joins TRBV27 and TRBJ2-5, with D unclear. The CDR3 is 13 amino acids. Trimming shortened V by 9 bases and J by 4 bases, and 15 bases separated the two germline ends. The germline V gene has CDR1 MNHEY and CDR2 SMNVEV (reference sequence). The CDR3 loop reads CASRGRPGETQYF. CDR3 sequence (DNA): TGTGCCAGTCGCGGCAGGCCAGGAGAGACCCAGTACTTC.

The V gene is TRBV5-4, the J gene TRBJ1-1; D is undetermined. The germline gives CDR1 SGHNT, CDR2 YYREEE (reference sequence). This CDR3 region has 12 residues. Trimming stripped 2 bases from V and 1 base from J, with 3 bases between. Written as DNA, the CDR3 is TGTGCCAGCAGCTTATGGAACACTGAAGCTTTCTTT. This gives the protein CASSLWNTEAFF.

In DNA form, the CDR3 reads TGCGCCAGCAGTGAGCGAGGGGACTTGACCTACAATGAGCAGTTCTTC. Translation gives CASSERGDLTYNEQFF. This chain links TRBV10-2 with TRBJ2-1, with D possibly TRBD2 on 6 matching bases. The germline CDR1 and CDR2 sequences are WSHSY and SAAADI. This CDR3 contains 16 residues. Trimming cost V 2 bases and J 2 bases, with 13 bases left between them.

This chain connects TRBV12-5 to TRBJ2-5; weak D call: TRBD2 (6 bases). V lost 2 bases to trimming and J lost 4 bases, with 8 bases between them. The CDR3 extends over 13 amino acids. In germline, CDR1 is LGHNT, CDR2 FRNRAP. DNA for the CDR3: TGTGCTAGTGGTTTGTCCGGGGGAGAGACCCAGTACTTC. Translating gives CASGLSGGETQYF.

The chain combines TRBV7-9 with TRBJ2-5, with D maybe TRBD1 (6 bases). The CDR3 contains 13 residues. Per germline, CDR1 SEHNR and CDR2 FQNEAQ (reference sequence). V lost 5 bases and J 9 bases, leaving 16 bases between the germline ends. CDR3 coding DNA: TGTGCCAGCAGCATGGGACACTCCAGGCCCCAGTACTTC. Amino acid sequence: CASSMGHSRPQYF.